Below, 8 T cell receptor beta chains from the same sample are listed, as sequenced in a study of blood T cell repertoires in COVID-19. Here immunoSEQ multiplex PCR was the method, and the copy in TCRdb shows in-frame clones only, minus some. Among 150,000 or so clones, approximately 86% were seen once, and the ten largest hold nearly 3%. The specimen was peripheral blood. Every receptor here comes from a woman aged 40-49 years with active or convalescent COVID-19.

This rearrangement joins TRBV2 to TRBJ1-5, with 7 bases fitting TRBD1. The CDR3 loop spans 15 amino acids. V was clipped by 5 bases and J by 4 bases; unmatched bases: 8. Germline V gene sequence: CDR1 SNHLY, CDR2 FYNNEI. This CDR3 is CASSYSGTANQPQHF. The CDR3 coding sequence is TGTGCCAGCAGTTATTCCGGGACAGCTAATCAGCCCCAGCATTTT.

Written as DNA, the CDR3 is TGTGCCAGCAGCTTGTTAGGGGTATCGGATAATTCACCCCTCCACTTT. Its protein product is CASSLLGVSDNSPLHF. This chain uses TRBV5-6 with TRBJ1-6; possible D gene TRBD1, 5 bases. Germline-derived CDR1 and CDR2 are SGHDT and YYEEEE. This CDR3 comprises 16 residues. Deletions cut 1 base from V and 5 bases from J, with 13 bases between.

The J gene is TRBJ1-4, the V gene TRBV5-4; the match to TRBD1 covers 9 bases. Losses at the gene ends were 4 bases for V and 3 bases for J; bases not matched to a gene: 16. The V gene's germline CDR1 is SGHNT and CDR2 YYREEE (reference sequence). The CDR3 covers 19 residues. Written as DNA, the CDR3 is TGTGCCAGCAGCCGCGCTTCCGGGACAGGGACCAAGGCTAATGAAAAACTGTTTTTT. Residues: CASSRASGTGTKANEKLFF.

The chain has TRBV15 and TRBJ1-2; TRBD1 matches at 8 bases. V trimming: 3 bases; J trimming: 8 bases; junction bases outside the gene matches: 8. Germline V gene sequence: CDR1 LNHNV, CDR2 YYDKDF (reference sequence). The CDR3 has 14 amino acids. The CDR3 nucleotides are TGTGCCACCAGCAGGGACAGGGCCTCGGGGGGCTACACCTTC. It encodes CATSRDRASGGYTF. Using reference TRBV15 and TRBJ1-2 for the parts outside the CDR3, the full variable domain is DAMVIQNPRYQVTQFGKPVTLSCSQTLNHNVMYWYQQKSSQAPKLLFHYYDKDFNNEADTPDNFQSRRPNTSFCFLDIRSPGLGDTAMYLCATSRDRASGGYTFGSGTRLTVV.

The sample holds one count of this clone. This chain joins TRBV28 and TRBJ2-7, with TRBD1 matching over 11 bases. The V and J ends lost 5 bases and 6 bases, in that order; junction bases with no gene match: 6. This CDR3 region has 14 residues. Germline lookup yields CDR1 MDHEN and CDR2 SYDVKM. The CDR3: CASSRTGGLAEQYF. CDR3 DNA sequence: TGTGCCAGCAGTCGGACAGGGGGCCTCGCCGAGCAGTACTTC.

The chain has TRBV5-1 and TRBJ1-1, with D hard to call. Germline V gene sequence: CDR1 SGHRS, CDR2 YFSETQ. V lost 0 bases and J 1 base, leaving 10 bases between the germline ends. The CDR3 runs 15 residues. The chain's CDR3 is CASSLGLRQNTEAFF. CDR3 nucleotides: TGCGCCAGCAGCTTGGGCCTGAGGCAGAACACTGAAGCTTTCTTT.

The rearrangement uses TRBV28 and TRBJ1-2; D is unresolved. Per the germline V gene, CDR1 is MDHEN and CDR2 is SYDVKM. The CDR3 consists of 14 residues. V was clipped by 2 bases and J by 4 bases, with 11 bases between them. CDR3 protein: CASSLRVGIYGYTF. In DNA form, the CDR3 reads TGTGCCAGCAGTTTAAGGGTCGGGATCTATGGCTACACCTTC.

V is TRBV18 and J is TRBJ2-1; 10 nucleotides match TRBD1. Germline assignment: CDR1 KGHSH and CDR2 LQKENI. The CDR3 consists of 17 residues. The trim removed 1 base at V and 6 bases at J, leaving 9 bases unmatched. CDR3 sequence: CASSPLPGTGEFNEQFF. The CDR3 DNA reads TGTGCCAGCTCACCACTTCCCGGGACAGGGGAATTCAATGAGCAGTTCTTC.